This entry is about one T cell receptor (beta chain). Its target is not known. The data were taken from a study of beta chain features in type 1 diabetes. On the study more broadly: Across every sample, 107,917,701 sorted cells were examined in total.

Trimming left V 9 bases short and J 0 bases short, with 14 bases between. The CDR3 length is 14 residues. Germline CDR1 and CDR2: MNHNY and SVGAGI (reference sequence). Findings of the study overall: Patients and controls would share equally any PCR tilt toward shorter templates. Shortening of TCRB CDR3s, moderate but significant, appeared in all four CD4+ subsets of Type 1 diabetes patients.

Expressed TCRB transcripts got sequenced, as all isolated RNA was reverse transcribed. Only in-frame clones appear in the TCRdb table, and some are missing; sequencing was by immunoSEQ multiplex PCR. The sample has tens of thousands of clones, 65% to 70% seen once. Sorting gave populations that all exceeded 98% purity. Sequencing used Tregs from blood. This chain joins TRBV6-6 and TRBJ1-2; perhaps TRBD1 as D (6 bases). The clonotype originates from a man between 25 and 39 years old with type 1 diabetes. Some clones in this sample may be carry-over from other donors' samples. The CDR3, as DNA: TGTGCCAGTACTACAGGGATAGCTAACTATGGCTACACCTTC. Translated, it gives CASTTGIANYGYTF.